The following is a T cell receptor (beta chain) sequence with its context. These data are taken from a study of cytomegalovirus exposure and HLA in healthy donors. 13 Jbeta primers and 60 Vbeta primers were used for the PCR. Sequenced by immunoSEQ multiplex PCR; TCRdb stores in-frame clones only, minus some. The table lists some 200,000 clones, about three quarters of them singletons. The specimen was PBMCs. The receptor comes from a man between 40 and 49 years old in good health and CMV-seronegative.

CDR3 residues: CSVILAGGVNEQFF. The CDR3 DNA follows: TGCAGCGTCATTCTAGCGGGAGGTGTTAATGAGCAGTTCTTC. The J gene is TRBJ2-1, the V gene TRBV29-1, with TRBD2 identical over 11 bases. J was trimmed by 7 bases and V by 6 bases; bases with no gene match: 8. From germline, CDR1 is SQVTM and CDR2 ANQGSEA. The length of the CDR3 is 14 residues.